The 18 T cell receptor beta chains presented below share a single source sample, sequenced in a study of regulatory T cells in long-lasting Graves disease. The time point is: persistent/refractory GD, antithyroid drugs over 5 years with positive TRAb. Researchers made the TCR library from RNA that was extracted from PBMCs. Arm-PCR with iRepertoire HTBI primers amplified the CDR3 regions for these TCR beta libraries. TCRdb reprocessed the multiplex PCR reads via MiXCR and lists one record per CDR3 protein. This table holds around 430,000 distinct CDR3 sequences, approximately 22% found once. This material consisted of peripheral blood mononuclear cells (PBMCs), taken when the disease was refractory, from a patient treated with antithyroid drugs. The receptors derive from a female donor with Graves disease.

J is TRBJ2-7 and V is TRBV7-2; 14 nucleotides line up with TRBD2. The junction had 13 bases not matched to a gene; V was cut back by 3 bases and J by 6 bases. Per germline, CDR1 SGHTA and CDR2 FQGNSA. This CDR3 is built from 18 residues. CDR3 in DNA: TGTGCCAGCAGCTTGGGACCGGGACTAGCGGGAGAGGGTCGCGAGCAGTACTTC. It codes for CASSLGPGLAGEGREQYF.

The chain carries TRBV20-1 and TRBJ2-5; possible D gene TRBD1, 5 bases. CDR1 is DFQATT and CDR2 is SNEGSKA in the germline V gene (reference sequence). This CDR3 has 16 amino acids. Trimming removed 0 bases from V and 4 bases from J, with 18 bases in between. In DNA, the CDR3 is TGCAGTGCTAGAGACCGATACCAGGGATACCGAGAGACCCAGTACTTC. Its translation is CSARDRYQGYRETQYF.

This chain links TRBV5-1 with TRBJ2-7, with TRBD2 as a possible D gene (6 bases). V was pared by 2 bases and J by 2 bases, with 14 bases between. Germline V gene data show CDR1 as SGHRS and CDR2 as YFSETQ. The CDR3 consists of 15 residues. This CDR3 reads CASSFRAGRTYEQYF. DNA for the CDR3: TGCGCCAGCAGCTTCCGAGCGGGCCGAACCTACGAGCAGTACTTC.

The V call is TRBV3-1, the J call TRBJ1-3, with D perhaps TRBD1 (5 bases). The ends were cut back, 0 bases at V and 0 bases at J, with 15 bases in the middle. Germline V gene sequence: CDR1 LGHDT, CDR2 YNNKEL (reference sequence). This CDR3 contains 18 residues. In DNA form, the CDR3 reads TGTGCCAGCAGCCAAGATCTTTACGGGACCCTCTCTGGAAACACCATATATTTT. This gives the protein CASSQDLYGTLSGNTIYF.

This clonotype has at least ten counts. This rearrangement joins TRBV6-1 to TRBJ2-7, with 7 bases identical to TRBD1. This CDR3 is 11 amino acids long. From germline, CDR1 is MNHNS and CDR2 SASEGT. V was clipped by 8 bases and J by 4 bases; unmatched bases: 2. The CDR3 spells CASQQGYEQYF. The CDR3 DNA reads TGTGCCAGCCAACAGGGGTACGAGCAGTACTTC.

The V gene is TRBV12-3 or TRBV12-4, the J gene TRBJ1-5; TRBD1 might be the D (5 bases). CDR3 length: 13 residues. The V and J ends lost 2 bases and 7 bases respectively, with 9 bases between them. This chain's CDR3 is CASSLKGAQPQHF. CDR3 DNA: TGTGCCAGCAGTTTAAAAGGGGCCCAGCCCCAGCATTTT.

In this sample, this clonotype turned up many times. The genes are TRBV28 and TRBJ2-7; TRBD1 might be the D (5 bases). V was clipped by 6 bases and J by 4 bases, with 13 bases between them. Germline V gives CDR1 MDHEN, CDR2 SYDVKM. CDR3 size: 13 residues. The DNA of the CDR3 is TGTGCCAGCAGCTCCCCCAGGGCGTACGAGCAGTACTTC. Translated: CASSSPRAYEQYF.

This clonotype was observed a handful of times. The chain joins TRBV7-2 to TRBJ1-3; no definite D call. The CDR3 covers 15 residues. Trimming removed 3 bases at V and 1 base at J, with 10 bases between. Germline CDR1 is SGHTA and CDR2 is FQGNSA. The CDR3 sequence is CASSFVETSGNTIYF. CDR3 sequence (DNA): TGTGCCAGCAGCTTTGTCGAGACATCTGGAAACACCATATATTTT.

This chain links TRBV9 with TRBJ2-7; 7 nucleotides align to TRBD1. This CDR3 has 16 amino acids. Germline values: CDR1 SGDLS, CDR2 YYNGEE. Trimming removed 3 bases from V and 0 bases from J; junction bases left unmatched: 9. The CDR3 sequence is CASSARDSLSSYEQYF. The DNA for the CDR3 is TGTGCCAGCAGCGCTCGGGACAGCCTGAGCTCCTACGAGCAGTACTTC.

Ten or more counts support this clonotype. The V and J genes are TRBV30 and TRBJ2-7; TRBD1 is a possible D gene (6 bases). The CDR3 is made up of 13 amino acids. Between the trimmed V and J ends, which lost 4 bases and 0 bases, there was a span of 10 bases. Germline values: CDR1 GTSNPN, CDR2 SVGIG (reference sequence). The CDR3 region has the DNA TGTGCCTGGAACAGGGACCGCTCCTACGAGCAGTACTTC. This codes for CAWNRDRSYEQYF.

This clonotype was picked up a small number of times. CDR3 in amino acids: CASSPMGGLGETQYF. CDR3 nucleotide sequence: TGTGCCAGCAGCCCTATGGGGGGACTAGGGGAGACCCAGTACTTC. The V gene is TRBV7-3, the J gene TRBJ2-5, with TRBD2 matching over 8 bases. Germline values: CDR1 SGHTA, CDR2 FQGTGA. J gave up 5 bases and V 5 bases, and 10 bases lay outside the gene matches. The CDR3 is 15 residues long. The whole variable domain, remainder taken from reference TRBV7-3 and TRBJ2-5, is GAGVSQTPSNKVTEKGKYVELRCDPISGHTALYWYRQSLGQGPEFLIYFQGTGAADDSGLPNDRFFAVRPEGSVSTLKIQRTERGDSAVYLCASSPMGGLGETQYFGPGTRLLVL.

The chain joins TRBV15 to TRBJ2-7; D not certain. Germline lookup yields CDR1 LNHNV and CDR2 YYDKDF (reference sequence). V gave up 0 bases and J gave up 6 bases, with 6 bases separating them. The CDR3 sequence is 12 residues long. The CDR3 nucleotides are TGTGCCACCAGCAGAGATTCGCGCGAGCAGTACTTC. Translating gives CATSRDSREQYF.

This clonotype was recorded many times. The V call is TRBV28, the J call TRBJ2-5; the match to TRBD1 covers 8 bases. V was pared by 7 bases and J by 5 bases, with 12 bases of the junction left unmatched. Per germline, CDR1 MDHEN and CDR2 SYDVKM. CDR3 length: 15 amino acids. The CDR3 nucleotides are TGTGCCAGCACCGCGCGGGGACAGGTGGGGGAGACCCAGTACTTC. Its protein is CASTARGQVGETQYF.

This clonotype was seen many times. The chain uses TRBV19 and TRBJ1-1; D remains ambiguous. The length of the CDR3 is 16 residues. Germline loops: CDR1 LNHDA, CDR2 SQIVND (reference sequence). Trimming removed 1 base at V and 7 bases at J, with 19 bases between. The CDR3 DNA sequence: TGTGCCAGTAGTATAGGGACTGACGTAAGAAGTCGTGAAGCTTTCTTT. Amino acid sequence: CASSIGTDVRSREAFF.

This clonotype occurred a few times. The chain joins TRBV20-1 to TRBJ2-5; maybe TRBD1 (6 bases). Germline V gives CDR1 DFQATT, CDR2 SNEGSKA (reference sequence). V was shortened by 5 bases and J by 5 bases, with 18 bases between the two germline ends. The CDR3 runs 14 residues. The CDR3 nucleotides are TGCAGTGCTCTCCTCAGGGGACGACGGGAGACCCAGTACTTC. Translated: CSALLRGRRETQYF.

This clonotype was observed a handful of times. The V call is TRBV7-9, the J call TRBJ2-5, with TRBD1 matching 8 bases. V was clipped by 8 bases and J by 3 bases; unmatched bases: 2. CDR3 size: 12 residues. Germline-derived CDR1 and CDR2 are SEHNR and FQNEAQ (reference sequence). The CDR3 spells CASQTGEETQYF. CDR3 nucleotides: TGTGCCAGCCAGACAGGGGAAGAGACCCAGTACTTC.

Note on this clonotype: With a much larger clone just one base away, this may be a read error. The gene calls are TRBV2 and TRBJ1-5; perhaps TRBD1 as D (6 bases). The CDR3 runs to 15 residues. From germline, CDR1 is SNHLY and CDR2 FYNNEI. The CDR3 reads CTSSESRGLNQPQHF. CDR3 coding DNA: TGTACCAGCAGTGAGAGCAGGGGTCTAAATCAGCCCCAGCATTTT.

This clonotype was seen ten or more times. The chain uses TRBV2 and TRBJ2-7; D is unclear. V was shortened by 7 bases and J by 2 bases, with 12 bases between the two germline ends. Germline V gives CDR1 SNHLY, CDR2 FYNNEI. This CDR3 comprises 13 residues. The CDR3 DNA sequence: TGTGCCAGCACTCTTCAAATAGCCTACGAGCAGTACTTC. Protein: CASTLQIAYEQYF.